The 6 T cell receptor beta chains given below trace back to one sample, sequenced in a study of identifying expanded T cells in peripheral blood. Measured with immunoSEQ multiplex PCR; TCRdb has only the in-frame clones, and not every one. The sample has 120,000 or so clones, about four fifths seen once; the top ten hold 3% to 3.5%. The sequencing input was blood. The receptors were sampled from a person aged 18 to 75 in good health.

V usage is TRBV7-6 and J usage is TRBJ1-5; 8 bases agree with TRBD1. Germline trimming cut 5 bases from V and 5 bases from J; bases unmatched to any gene: 8. Germline CDR1 is SGHVS and CDR2 is FNYEAQ. This CDR3 is built from 15 residues. The CDR3 protein is CASSQGADGYQPQHF. For the CDR3, the DNA is TGTGCCAGCAGCCAGGGGGCCGACGGATATCAGCCCCAGCATTTT.

The genes are TRBV7-8 and TRBJ1-6; TRBD1 aligns across 11 bases. Germline V gives CDR1 SGHVS, CDR2 FQNEAQ. J lost 9 bases, V lost 4 bases, and 8 bases had no gene match. This CDR3 has 16 amino acids. CDR3: CASSSQGQGVASPLHF. Here the CDR3 DNA reads TGTGCCAGCAGCTCGCAGGGACAGGGGGTGGCTTCACCCCTCCACTTT. Filled out from reference TRBV7-8 and TRBJ1-6, the complete variable domain reads GAGVSQSPRYKVAKRGQDVALRCDPISGHVSLFWYQQALGQGPEFLTYFQNEAQLDKSGLPSDRFFAERPEGSVSTLKIQRTQQEDSAVYLCASSSQGQGVASPLHFGNGTRLTVT.

The V and J genes are TRBV30 and TRBJ2-1, with D maybe TRBD2 (7 bases). The V gene lost 4 bases and the J gene lost 7 bases, with 17 bases spanning the gap. The length of the CDR3 is 14 residues. Germline CDR1 reads GTSNPN; CDR2 reads SVGIG (reference sequence). As DNA, the CDR3 is TGTGCCTGGACCCCCGGGGGGCTCTGGAATGAGCAGTTCTTC. Protein product: CAWTPGGLWNEQFF.

The V gene is TRBV2, the J gene TRBJ1-1; D uncertain. This CDR3 region has 12 residues. The V gene lost 2 bases and the J gene lost 11 bases, with 12 bases spanning the gap. Germline CDR1 SNHLY, CDR2 FYNNEI. The DNA for the CDR3 is TGTGCCAGCAGTGAACGGTGGCTACGGGCTTTCTTT. Translation: CASSERWLRAFF.

V and J are TRBV6-5 and TRBJ2-2; D not resolved. V was clipped by 3 bases and J by 1 base, with 9 bases between them. The germline gives CDR1 MNHEY, CDR2 SVGAGI. The length of the CDR3 is 15 residues. The CDR3 DNA reads TGTGCCAGCAGTTATGGGTATTTGAACACCGGGGAGCTGTTTTTT. It codes for CASSYGYLNTGELFF.

This rearrangement joins TRBV9 to TRBJ1-2; D gene unclear. The germline CDR1 and CDR2 sequences are SGDLS and YYNGEE. V lost 1 base to trimming and J lost 7 bases, with 17 bases between them. There are 15 residues in the CDR3. In DNA, the CDR3 is TGTGCCAGCAGCGTATTCCCAGGCGGGCCAGGTGGCTACACCTTC. Translating gives CASSVFPGGPGGYTF.